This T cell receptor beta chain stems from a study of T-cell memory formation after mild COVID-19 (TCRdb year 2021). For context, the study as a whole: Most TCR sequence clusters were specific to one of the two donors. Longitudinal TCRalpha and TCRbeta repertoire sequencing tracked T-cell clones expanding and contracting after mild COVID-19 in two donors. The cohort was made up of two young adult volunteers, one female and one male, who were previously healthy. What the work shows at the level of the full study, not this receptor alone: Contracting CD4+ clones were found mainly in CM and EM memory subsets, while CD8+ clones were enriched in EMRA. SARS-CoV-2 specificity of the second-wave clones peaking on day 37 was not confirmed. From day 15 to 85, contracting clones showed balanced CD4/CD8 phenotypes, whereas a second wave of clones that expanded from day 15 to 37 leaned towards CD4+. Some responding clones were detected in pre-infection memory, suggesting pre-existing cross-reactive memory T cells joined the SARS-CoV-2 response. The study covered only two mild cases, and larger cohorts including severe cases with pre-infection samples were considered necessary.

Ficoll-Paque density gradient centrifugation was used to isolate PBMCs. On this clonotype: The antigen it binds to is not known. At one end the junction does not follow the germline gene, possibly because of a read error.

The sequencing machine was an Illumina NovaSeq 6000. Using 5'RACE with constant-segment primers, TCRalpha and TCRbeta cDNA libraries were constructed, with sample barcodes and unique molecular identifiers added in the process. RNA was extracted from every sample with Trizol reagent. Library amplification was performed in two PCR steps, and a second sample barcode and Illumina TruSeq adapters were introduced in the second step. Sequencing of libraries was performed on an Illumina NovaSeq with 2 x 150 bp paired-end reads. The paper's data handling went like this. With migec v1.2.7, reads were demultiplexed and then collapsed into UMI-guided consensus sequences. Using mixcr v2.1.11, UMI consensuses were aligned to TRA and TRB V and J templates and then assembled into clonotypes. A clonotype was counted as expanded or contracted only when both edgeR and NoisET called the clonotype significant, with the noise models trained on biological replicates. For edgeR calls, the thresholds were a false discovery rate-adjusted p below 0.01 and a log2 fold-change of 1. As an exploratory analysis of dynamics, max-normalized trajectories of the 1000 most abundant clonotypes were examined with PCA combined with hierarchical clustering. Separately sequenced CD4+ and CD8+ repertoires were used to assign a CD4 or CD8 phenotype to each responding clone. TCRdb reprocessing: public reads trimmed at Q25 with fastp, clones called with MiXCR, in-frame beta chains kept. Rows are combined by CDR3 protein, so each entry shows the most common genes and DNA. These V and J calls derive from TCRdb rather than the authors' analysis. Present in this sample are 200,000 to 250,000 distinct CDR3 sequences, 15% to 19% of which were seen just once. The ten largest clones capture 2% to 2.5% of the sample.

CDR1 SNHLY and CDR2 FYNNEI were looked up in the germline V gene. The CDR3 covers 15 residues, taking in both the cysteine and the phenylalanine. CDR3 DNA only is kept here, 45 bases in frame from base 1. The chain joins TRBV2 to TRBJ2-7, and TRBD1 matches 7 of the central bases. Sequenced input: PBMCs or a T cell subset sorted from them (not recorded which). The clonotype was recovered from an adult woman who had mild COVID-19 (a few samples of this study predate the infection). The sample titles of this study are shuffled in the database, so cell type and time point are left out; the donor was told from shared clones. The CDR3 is CASSEHRGLYYEQYF. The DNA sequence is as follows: TGTGCCAGTAGTGAACACAGGGGCCTTTATTACGAGCAGTACTTC.